The 25 T cell receptor beta chains presented below share a single source sample, sequenced in a study of cytotoxic CD8 clonotypes in ibrutinib-treated CLL. Clones were sequenced by immunoSEQ multiplex PCR, and TCRdb holds only the in-frame ones, with some missing. The sample has 45,000 or so clones, 60% to 80% seen once. The sample consisted of PBMCs, taken after 12 months of ibrutinib treatment. The receptors shown here come from a human donor with chronic lymphocytic leukemia.

V gene TRBV7-9 combines with J gene TRBJ2-3; the D gene is possibly TRBD1 (6 bases). CDR3 length equals 14 residues. Germline V gene sequence: CDR1 SEHNR, CDR2 FQNEAQ (reference sequence). V lost 2 bases and J 2 bases, leaving 8 bases between the germline ends. CDR3 in amino acids: CASSLLGATDTQYF. The CDR3 DNA reads as TGTGCCAGCAGCTTATTGGGGGCCACAGATACGCAGTATTTT.

In its sample, this clone was seen a few times. The chain uses TRBV6-5 and TRBJ2-7, with TRBD1 matching 9 bases. This CDR3 has 14 amino acids. With 5 bases clipped from V and 6 bases from J, the junction kept 8 bases outside the gene matches. The germline CDR1 and CDR2 sequences are MNHEY and SVGAGI. CDR3 sequence (DNA): TGTGCCAGCAGTGGGCGGGACAGGGCCTTCGAGCAGTACTTC. Its protein is CASSGRDRAFEQYF.

The V gene is TRBV6-5, the J gene TRBJ1-4; D not certain. Per germline, CDR1 MNHEY and CDR2 SVGAGI. Trimming cost V 8 bases and J 5 bases, with 12 bases left between them. The CDR3 spans 13 residues. The CDR3: CASGVGGNEKLFF. CDR3 DNA: TGTGCCAGCGGCGTAGGAGGGAATGAAAAACTGTTTTTT.

The rearrangement joins TRBV4-1 to TRBJ2-3, with D uncertain. Looked up from germline, CDR1 is MGHRA and CDR2 is YSYEKL. CDR3 size: 14 residues. Trimming took off 0 bases at V and 5 bases at J, with 9 bases between the two ends. CDR3 region: CASSQEGKGDTQYF. The CDR3 bases are TGCGCCAGCAGCCAAGAAGGGAAGGGAGATACGCAGTATTTT.

This clone was counted a few times. This rearrangement joins TRBV2 to TRBJ1-4; the D is unclear. Trimming cost V 4 bases and J 8 bases, with 11 bases left between them. CDR3 length: 13 amino acids. The germline CDR1 and CDR2 sequences are SNHLY and FYNNEI. CDR3 amino acids: CASSATVGEKLFF. In nucleotides, the CDR3 is TGTGCCAGCAGTGCGACGGTGGGGGAAAAACTGTTTTTT.

This chain links TRBV7-2 with TRBJ2-1; 9 bases are shared with TRBD2. Germline CDR1 SGHTA, CDR2 FQGNSA. This CDR3 is built from 17 residues. V was clipped by 1 base and J by 2 bases; unmatched bases: 6. The CDR3 DNA follows: TGTGCCAGCAGCTTAGGGGGTAGCGGGAGCCCCTACAATGAGCAGTTCTTC. Its protein product is CASSLGGSGSPYNEQFF.

This clone came up a few times. The chain carries TRBV6-6 and TRBJ2-1; TRBD1 matches 8 bases. The V gene end was trimmed by 6 bases and the J gene end by 7 bases; junction bases not matched to a gene: 8. Per the germline V gene, CDR1 is MNHNY and CDR2 is SVGAGI (reference sequence). This CDR3 comprises 14 residues. CDR3 DNA: TGTGCCAGCAGCCAAGGGACAGGTTGGAATGAGCAGTTCTTC. The encoded protein is CASSQGTGWNEQFF.

CDR3 nucleotides: TGTGCCAGCAGCGTAGCGCCGAACATGAACACTGAAGCTTTCTTT. Encoded protein: CASSVAPNMNTEAFF. This chain connects TRBV9 to TRBJ1-1, with D unclear. Germline CDR1 and CDR2: SGDLS and YYNGEE. V shed 0 bases and J shed 0 bases, with 9 bases lying between them. The CDR3 loop spans 15 amino acids.

In the case of this clone: Compared with germline, one end of the junction differs, possibly owing to a read error. J is TRBJ2-2 and V is TRBV7-3; D assignment may be TRBD1 or TRBD2 (5 bases each). CDR3 length: 14 residues. Germline V CDR1 and CDR2: SGHTA, FQGTGA. CDR3: CASSRDWGTGELFF. In nucleotides, the CDR3 is TGTGCCAGCAGCCGGGATTGGGGCACCGGAGAGCTGTTTTTT.

The rearrangement joins TRBV25-1 to TRBJ1-1, with no clear D. The V and J ends lost 3 bases and 0 bases respectively, with 8 bases between them. Germline lookup yields CDR1 MGHDK and CDR2 SYGVNS. This CDR3 region has 14 residues. CDR3 loop: CASSDYRVNTEAFF. The CDR3 DNA reads as TGTGCCAGCAGTGATTACAGAGTGAACACTGAAGCTTTCTTT.

This chain uses TRBV5-6 with TRBJ2-2, with 7 bases aligning to TRBD1. V gave up 3 bases and J gave up 4 bases; unmatched junction bases: 6. This CDR3 region has 15 residues. Germline CDR1 and CDR2: SGHDT and YYEEEE. In nucleotides, the CDR3 is TGTGCCAGCAGCTGGGCAGGGGGAGCCACCGGGGAGCTGTTTTTT. Amino acid sequence: CASSWAGGATGELFF.

This clone was recorded a few times. The chain has TRBV5-1 and TRBJ1-2, with 10 nucleotides matching TRBD1. The CDR3 runs 16 residues. Trimming took 3 bases from V and 5 from J; bases not matched to a gene: 10. Looked up from germline, CDR1 is SGHRS and CDR2 is YFSETQ. The CDR3 nucleotides read TGCGCCAGCAGCTCTTACCGGGACAGGGGATATTATGGCTACACCTTC. Amino acid sequence: CASSSYRDRGYYGYTF.

The chain couples TRBV7-9 to TRBJ1-4; TRBD1 matches 7 bases. The CDR3 runs to 14 residues. CDR1 is SEHNR, CDR2 FQNEAQ, per germline (reference sequence). The V gene end was trimmed by 1 base and the J gene end by 6 bases; junction bases not matched to a gene: 2. The CDR3 here is CASSLGTGHEKLFF. Written as DNA, the CDR3 is TGTGCCAGCAGCTTAGGGACAGGCCATGAAAAACTGTTTTTT.

The V call is TRBV9, the J call TRBJ2-6; D tentatively fits TRBD1 or TRBD2 (5 bases each). This CDR3 is 15 amino acids long. With 0 bases removed from V and 2 bases from J, the gap between germline ends came to 6 bases. From germline, CDR1 is SGDLS and CDR2 YYNGEE. CDR3 nucleotides: TGTGCCAGCAGCGTAGTGGGGGCTGGGGCCAACGTCCTGACTTTC. Amino acids: CASSVVGAGANVLTF.

The J gene is TRBJ1-2, the V gene TRBV30, with 12 bases identical to TRBD1. There are 16 residues in the CDR3. V was pared by 5 bases and J by 6 bases, with 13 bases of the junction left unmatched. The germline gives CDR1 GTSNPN, CDR2 SVGIG (reference sequence). The CDR3: CAWFRDRGREGDGYTF. The CDR3 DNA reads TGTGCCTGGTTCCGGGACAGGGGGCGCGAAGGGGATGGCTACACCTTC.

The chain is built from TRBV27 and TRBJ2-1, with 8 positions matching TRBD2. The CDR3 totals 15 residues. From germline, CDR1 is MNHEY and CDR2 SMNVEV (reference sequence). With 2 bases clipped from V and 4 bases from J, the junction kept 4 bases outside the gene matches. The chain's CDR3 is CASSLRLAGYNEQFF. The CDR3, as DNA: TGTGCCAGCAGTTTAAGGCTAGCGGGTTACAATGAGCAGTTCTTC.

V is TRBV7-2 and J is TRBJ2-2; D gene unclear. There are 14 residues in the CDR3. Trimming left V 8 bases short and J 2 bases short, with 12 bases between. Germline V lookup: CDR1 SGHTA, CDR2 FQGNSA. In DNA form, the CDR3 reads TGTGCCAGCGCCTCTGGGCCCAACACCGGGGAGCTGTTTTTT. This gives the protein CASASGPNTGELFF.

This clone was seen only a few times. The chain links TRBV5-1 to TRBJ2-6; 7 bases map to TRBD1. Germline V gene sequence: CDR1 SGHRS, CDR2 YFSETQ. Germline trimming cut 0 bases from V and 1 base from J; bases unmatched to any gene: 7. The length of the CDR3 is 18 residues. Here the CDR3 reads CASSLGGTASSGANVLTF. The CDR3 DNA reads TGCGCCAGCAGCTTGGGTGGGACAGCGTCATCTGGGGCCAACGTCCTGACTTTC.

The V and J genes are TRBV29-1 and TRBJ2-5; 9 positions agree with TRBD1. This CDR3 has 12 residues. Looked up from germline, CDR1 is SQVTM and CDR2 is ANQGSEA. The ends lost 5 bases at V and 4 bases at J; junction bases unmatched: 2. The CDR3 DNA is TGCAGCGTTCGACAGGGGGGAGAGACCCAGTACTTC. Translated, it gives CSVRQGGETQYF.

The rearrangement uses TRBV7-8 and TRBJ2-7; D uncertain. Trimming took 5 bases from V and 2 from J, leaving 10 bases between them. Germline V CDR1 and CDR2: SGHVS, FQNEAQ. This CDR3 has 13 residues. CDR3 amino acids: CASSPPKPYEQYF. CDR3 coding DNA: TGTGCCAGCAGCCCCCCTAAACCCTACGAGCAGTACTTC. Complete variable domain (other parts from reference TRBV7-8 and TRBJ2-7): GAGVSQSPRYKVAKRGQDVALRCDPISGHVSLFWYQQALGQGPEFLTYFQNEAQLDKSGLPSDRFFAERPEGSVSTLKIQRTQQEDSAVYLCASSPPKPYEQYFGPGTRLTVT.

CDR3 protein: CASSPVQESEQYF. The CDR3 DNA reads as TGTGCCAGCTCACCGGTACAGGAGAGCGAGCAGTACTTC. This sequence joins TRBV18 and TRBJ2-7; weak D call: TRBD1 (5 bases). CDR1 and CDR2 (germline): KGHSH, LQKENI. The CDR3 is made up of 13 amino acids. V was cut by 3 bases and J by 6 bases, with 12 bases left in between.

To note about this clone: This same CDR3 is encoded by further DNA sequences in the sample. The V and J genes are TRBV19 and TRBJ2-7; 7 bases fit TRBD2. The CDR3 is made up of 16 amino acids. Germline CDR1 LNHDA, CDR2 SQIVND (reference sequence). The J segment lost 0 bases and the V segment lost 5 bases, leaving 10 bases of the junction unmatched. The DNA for the CDR3 is TGTGCCAGTAGTCCCACTCCAAGCGGGGTCTCCTACGAGCAGTACTTC. This encodes CASSPTPSGVSYEQYF.

The V gene is TRBV7-9, the J gene TRBJ2-1, with 8 bases that match TRBD2. V shed 2 bases and J 3 bases; nucleotides not matched to a gene: 6. The CDR3 length is 16 residues. Germline-derived CDR1 and CDR2 are SEHNR and FQNEAQ (reference sequence). The CDR3 sequence: CASSLSGSPLYNEQFF. The CDR3 DNA reads TGTGCCAGCAGCTTAAGCGGGAGCCCTCTCTACAATGAGCAGTTCTTC.

A note on this clone: The sample has other DNA sequences that encode this CDR3 too. The rearrangement links TRBV18 to TRBJ1-5; a possible D gene is TRBD1 (5 bases). From germline, CDR1 is KGHSH and CDR2 LQKENI. The CDR3 totals 13 residues. V was cut by 2 bases and J by 4 bases, with 6 bases left in between. The chain's CDR3 is CASSPDRNQPQHF. The DNA of the CDR3 is TGTGCCAGCTCACCAGACAGAAATCAGCCCCAGCATTTT.

The J gene is TRBJ2-2, the V gene TRBV6-6; no reliable D call. The V end lost 2 bases, the J end lost 2 bases, and 0 bases lay between the germline ends. CDR1 is MNHNY, CDR2 SVGAGI, per germline (reference sequence). The CDR3 is made up of 12 amino acids. The CDR3 loop reads CASSYNTGELFF. CDR3 DNA: TGTGCCAGCAGTTACAACACCGGGGAGCTGTTTTTT.